Shown below are 26 T cell receptor beta chains from a single sample sequenced in a study of tumor-infiltrating lymphocytes in primary liver carcinoma. The blood RNA (from unsorted whole blood) was obtained, and germline DNA was also extracted. A constant-region primer primed TCR beta cDNA synthesis from roughly 520 ng of total RNA. Construction of TCR beta libraries relied on three successive nested multiplex PCR rounds employing slightly modified ARM-PCR. The first two PCR rounds, roughly 9 cycles each, used TRBV1-TRBV30 forward primers and a C-beta reverse primer. Each CDR3 protein gets one entry after TCRdb re-called the multiplex PCR reads with MiXCR. The repertoire has around 210,000 distinct CDR3 sequences, roughly 61% of them found once; the top ten carry about 7.1%. Sequencing used peripheral blood. These receptors were obtained from a woman aged 55-70 years with primary liver carcinoma and hepatitis B virus infection.

The gene calls are TRBV12-3 or TRBV12-4 and TRBJ1-5; D remains unclear. Trimming stripped 3 bases from V and 3 bases from J, with 9 bases between. The CDR3 has 14 amino acids. CDR3 DNA: TGTGCCAGCAGTTTTCGGTGGATCAATCAGCCCCAGCATTTT. It specifies CASSFRWINQPQHF.

The rearrangement links TRBV28 to TRBJ1-1; D remains unclear. Germline loops: CDR1 MDHEN, CDR2 SYDVKM. The CDR3 extends over 13 amino acids. V lost 5 bases and J lost 4, with 11 bases in between. CDR3 residues: CASSPRWATEAFF. Written as DNA, the CDR3 is TGTGCCAGCAGTCCCCGTTGGGCCACTGAAGCTTTCTTT.

This clonotype was seen more than once but under ten times. A read error may account for a junction end that differs from germline. The chain's CDR3 is CASSIDGGRDEQYF. The CDR3 DNA follows: TGTGCTAGCAGCATAGACGGGGGACGGGACGAGCAGTACTTC. The V gene is TRBV11-1, the J gene TRBJ2-7; TRBD2 is a possible D gene (6 bases). CDR1 SGHAT and CDR2 FQDESV come from the germline V gene (reference sequence). The CDR3 length is 14 residues.

This clonotype was observed many times. The J gene is TRBJ2-5, the V gene TRBV4-2; D is ambiguous. V shed 0 bases and J shed 6 bases, with 11 bases lying between them. From germline, CDR1 is LGHNA and CDR2 YNFKEQ. The length of the CDR3 is 14 residues. The CDR3 loop is CASSQDETLKTQYF. For the CDR3, the DNA is TGTGCCAGCAGCCAAGATGAGACTCTGAAGACCCAGTACTTC.

This clonotype was observed at least ten times. The chain has TRBV4-1 and TRBJ1-3; TRBD1 is a possible D gene (6 bases). This CDR3 has 17 residues. Looked up from germline, CDR1 is MGHRA and CDR2 is YSYEKL. V lost 1 base to trimming and J lost 0 bases, with 13 bases between them. CDR3 sequence reads: CASSQGGGQSSGNTIYF. The CDR3 bases are TGCGCCAGCAGCCAAGGTGGGGGGCAGAGCTCTGGAAACACCATATATTTT.

V is TRBV6-5 and J is TRBJ2-5, with no clear D. The V gene lost 9 bases and the J gene lost 4 bases, with 21 bases spanning the gap. The CDR3 runs to 15 residues. The germline V gene encodes CDR1 MNHEY and CDR2 SVGAGI. The chain's CDR3 is CASSPMRYSGETQYF. For the CDR3, the DNA is TGTGCCAGTAGTCCCATGAGGTACAGTGGAGAGACCCAGTACTTC.

This clonotype has a single count. This clone may be a read error of a much larger clone one base away. This chain joins TRBV7-8 and TRBJ2-7, with 12 bases identical to TRBD2. Looked up from germline, CDR1 is SGHVS and CDR2 is FQNEAQ. Losses at the gene ends were 7 bases for V and 8 bases for J; bases not matched to a gene: 9. The CDR3 is 14 amino acids. This CDR3 reads CASKTSGSGYKQYF. The CDR3 DNA reads TGTGCCAGCAAGACTAGCGGGAGCGGATACAAGCAGTACTTC.

This clonotype was seen a handful of times. With a much larger clone just one base away, this may be a read error. This chain links TRBV6-5 with TRBJ2-7; D is perhaps TRBD1 (6 bases). CDR3 length: 14 amino acids. Germline CDR1 and CDR2: MNHEY and SVGAGI. CDR3 region: CASSSAGDRNERYF. As DNA, the CDR3 is TGTGCCAGCAGTTCAGCAGGGGATCGCAACGAGCGGTACTTC.

Of note for this clonotype: A much more abundant neighbour one base away suggests this may be a read error. J is TRBJ1-1 and V is TRBV6-5; TRBD1 matches 7 bases. Germline V CDR1 and CDR2: MNHEY, SVGAGI. The CDR3 is 14 amino acids. V gave up 4 bases and J gave up 7 bases; unmatched junction bases: 9. CDR3 protein: CASSSGQEPLEAFF. DNA for the CDR3: TGTGCCAGCAGTTCCGGACAGGAACCCCTTGAAGCTTTCTTT.

About this clonotype itself: An end of the junction does not agree with germline; a read error may underlie this. The chain joins TRBV12-3 or TRBV12-4 to TRBJ2-1; D is ambiguous. This CDR3 is built from 13 residues. CDR3 amino acids: CASSFGRDNEHFF. Here the CDR3 DNA reads TGTGCCAGCAGTTTTGGCCGAGACAATGAGCACTTCTTC.

Concerning this clonotype itself: Being one base from a much bigger clone, this may be a read error. This chain connects TRBV14 to TRBJ2-1, with 8 nucleotides matching TRBD1. Germline CDR1 reads SGHDN; CDR2 reads FVKESK. This CDR3 spans 14 amino acids. V lost 4 bases and J lost 4; bases outside the gene matches: 3. CDR3 sequence reads: CASSRTGPYNEQFF. CDR3 DNA: TGTGCCAGCAGCCGGACAGGGCCTTACAATGAGCAGTTCTTC.

In this sample, this clonotype turned up a few times. The V call is TRBV28, the J call TRBJ2-4; D not resolved. Germline CDR1 is MDHEN and CDR2 is SYDVKM. This CDR3 has 15 residues. V was trimmed by 7 bases and J by 0 bases, leaving 13 bases between them. The CDR3 bases are TGTGCCAGCACCAGCCACCAGGTAGCCAAAAACATTCAGTACTTC. Encoded protein: CASTSHQVAKNIQYF.

The genes are TRBV5-1 and TRBJ2-7; 8 bases agree with TRBD2. The CDR3 length is 16 residues. CDR1 is SGHRS and CDR2 is YFSETQ in the germline V gene. V shed 7 bases, J shed 2 bases, and the junction held 14 bases outside the gene matches. The CDR3 is CASGRGAGGQTYEQYF. The CDR3 DNA reads TGCGCCAGCGGCCGAGGGGCGGGGGGCCAGACCTACGAGCAGTACTTC.

Worth noting for this clonotype: Compared with germline, one end of the junction differs, possibly owing to a read error. This chain connects TRBV29-1 to TRBJ2-1, with TRBD2 matching over 8 bases. This CDR3 spans 14 amino acids. CDR1 is SQVTM, CDR2 ANQGSEA, per germline. DNA of the CDR3: TGCATCGTTGCGGGGGGACAACACTACAATGAGCAGTTCTTC. As protein: CIVAGGQHYNEQFF.

This clonotype was found many times. The chain has TRBV14 and TRBJ1-2; TRBD1 aligns across 7 bases. The CDR3 spans 14 residues. V lost 1 base, J lost 7 bases, and 6 bases stayed unmatched. Germline CDR1 SGHDN, CDR2 FVKESK. CDR3 region: CASSQGDRAFGYTF. Here the CDR3 DNA reads TGTGCCAGCAGCCAAGGCGACAGGGCGTTTGGCTACACCTTC.

Concerning this clonotype: One junction end does not reproduce the germline sequence, and a read error may be involved. This chain joins TRBV4-1 and TRBJ1-6; D unresolved. This CDR3 is built from 17 residues. Germline CDR1 reads MGHRA; CDR2 reads YSYEKL. DNA for the CDR3: TGCACCAGCAGCCAAGTAGGTGCGGTTGCCTATAATTCACCCCTCCACTTT. This encodes CTSSQVGAVAYNSPLHF.

A note on this clonotype: This could be a read error, since a much larger clone is one nucleotide away. The chain combines TRBV7-8 with TRBJ2-3; D is ambiguous. With 3 bases removed from V and 8 bases from J, the gap between germline ends came to 15 bases. Germline lookup yields CDR1 SGHVS and CDR2 FQNEAQ. This CDR3 comprises 14 residues. DNA of the CDR3: TGTGCCAGCAGCTTCCTAGTTAAGTCAGGTACGCAGTATTTT. Its translation is CASSFLVKSGTQYF.

At least ten counts were recorded for this clonotype. The chain has TRBV4-2 and TRBJ2-1, with D maybe TRBD1 (5 bases). Germline V lookup: CDR1 LGHNA, CDR2 YNFKEQ. Trimming stripped 3 bases from V and 6 bases from J, with 12 bases between. The CDR3 has 14 residues. The CDR3 sequence is CASSQSGIGNEQFF. The CDR3 DNA reads TGTGCCAGCAGCCAGTCAGGGATTGGCAATGAGCAGTTCTTC.

A note on this clonotype: Possible read error: a much larger clone is one base away. V and J are TRBV5-5 and TRBJ2-1; D possibly uses TRBD1 or TRBD2 (5 bases each). The germline CDR1 and CDR2 sequences are SGHKS and YYEKEE (reference sequence). The CDR3 is 18 amino acids. CDR3 in DNA: TGTACCAGCAGCCCACGGGACCCGCTTATCTTAAACTACAATGAGCAGTTCTTC. It yields the protein CTSSPRDPLILNYNEQFF.

The rearrangement links TRBV30 to TRBJ1-1; 9 positions agree with TRBD1. V shed 3 bases, J shed 3 bases, and the junction held 8 bases outside the gene matches. CDR3 length equals 15 residues. The V gene's germline CDR1 is GTSNPN and CDR2 SVGIG (reference sequence). Here the CDR3 reads CAWRRTGVPYTEAFF. CDR3 nucleotide sequence: TGTGCCTGGAGGCGGACAGGGGTCCCGTACACTGAAGCTTTCTTT.

This clonotype has ten or more counts. This chain joins TRBV29-1 and TRBJ2-7; TRBD2 matches at 9 bases. Germline CDR1 SQVTM, CDR2 ANQGSEA. The CDR3 contains 13 residues. The V and J ends lost 4 bases and 0 bases, in that order; junction bases with no gene match: 1. Here the CDR3 reads CSVGSGSSYEQYF. The CDR3 nucleotides are TGCAGCGTTGGTAGCGGGAGCTCCTACGAGCAGTACTTC.

The CDR3 coding sequence is TGCGCCAGCAGTGGCGGGATTGTCGGTGAGCAGTACTTC. Amino acid sequence: CASSGGIVGEQYF. The V call is TRBV10-2, the J call TRBJ2-7; TRBD2 is a possible D gene (6 bases). Trimming removed 4 bases at V and 7 bases at J, with 14 bases between. Looked up from germline, CDR1 is WSHSY and CDR2 is SAAADI. This CDR3 spans 13 amino acids.

The chain employs TRBV11-2 and TRBJ1-2; 7 positions match TRBD1. The CDR3 runs 15 residues. Germline V lookup: CDR1 SGHAT, CDR2 FQNNGV. V shed 3 bases and J 7 bases; nucleotides not matched to a gene: 11. The CDR3 here is CASSLLTGASFGYTF. CDR3 nucleotides: TGTGCCAGCAGCTTGTTAACAGGGGCAAGCTTTGGCTACACCTTC.

Written as DNA, the CDR3 is TGCGCCAGCAGCTTGGGTGGCGCTCCCTACAATGAGCAGTTCTTC. It translates to CASSLGGAPYNEQFF. This chain joins TRBV5-1 and TRBJ2-1; D not resolved. V lost 0 bases, J lost 2 bases, and 9 bases lay in between. Germline CDR1 SGHRS, CDR2 YFSETQ. This CDR3 has 15 amino acids.

Of note for this clonotype: This CDR3 is missing its conserved last phenylalanine or tryptophan, likely due to a read error. The CDR3 protein is CSVDLDLPYNEQFL. DNA of the CDR3: TGCAGCGTTGACTTAGATCTCCCTTACAATGAGCAGTTCCTC. The rearrangement uses TRBV29-1 and TRBJ2-1; D not resolved. This CDR3 spans 14 amino acids. V lost 3 bases and J lost 4, with 13 bases in between. Germline V gives CDR1 SQVTM, CDR2 ANQGSEA.

Concerning this clonotype: A much larger clone differs from this one at a single base, so this may be a read error. The V call is TRBV29-1, the J call TRBJ1-1, with TRBD1 matching 8 bases. The V gene end was trimmed by 1 base and the J gene end by 11 bases; junction bases not matched to a gene: 18. The CDR3 runs to 16 residues. CDR1 is SQVTM, CDR2 ANQGSEA, per germline. The DNA for the CDR3 is TGCAGCGTTGAAGGGAAGGGGGGACAGGTGGTGAGCGCGGCTTTCTTT. Amino acids: CSVEGKGGQVVSAAFF.